This record concerns one T cell receptor (beta chain) sequence. The table came from immunoSEQ multiplex PCR; TCRdb's copy has only in-frame clones and leaves some out. The sample lists tens of thousands of clones, approximately 98% occurring once. Germline CDR1 and CDR2: MNHEY and SVGAGI. Trimming cost V 5 bases and J 12 bases; bases outside gene matches: 7. The CDR3 sequence is 11 residues long. This sample was taken from a study of technical replicates of blood from several donors. The sample comprised T cells isolated from PBMCs. The rearrangement joins TRBV6-5 to TRBJ2-7, with TRBD1 matching 7 bases. The receptor comes from a human donor in good health. CDR3 amino acids: CASSRDRVTYF. CDR3 coding DNA: TGTGCCAGCAGTCGTGACAGGGTAACGTACTTC.